This T cell receptor beta chain was found in a study of shared clonotypes between healthy human individuals. Turning to the study itself: Each donor's CD8 memory used one plate, CD8 naive two, each CD4 subset three.

Whole-study findings and limits: As a rule, naive subsets had a larger estimated richness than memory subsets. The generation probabilities recorded for non-shared clonotypes fell below those of clonotypes shared by all four donors.

The repertoire was sequenced with immunoSEQ multiplex PCR; TCRdb's copy has only in-frame clones and lacks some. The profile shows a few million clones, under 95% of them singletons. Germline V lookup: CDR1 MNHNY, CDR2 SVGAGI (reference sequence). V was clipped by 11 bases and J by 3 bases; unmatched bases: 8. CDR3 length: 13 residues. For this clone: The antigen is not known.

The V and J genes are TRBV6-6 and TRBJ2-7, with 9 bases fitting TRBD1. Sequences were obtained from naive CD4+ T cells from PBMCs. As for subset: CD45RA+ positively selected. The clonotype comes from a man between 18 and 29 years old in good health. Some clones in this sample may be carry-over from other donors' samples. CDR3 sequence reads: CAARGTGYYEQYF. The CDR3 DNA follows: TGTGCCGCCAGGGGGACAGGGTACTACGAGCAGTACTTC.